This T cell receptor (beta chain) was identified during a study of blood T cells in healthy people across ages (dated by TCRdb to the mid-2010s). With regard to the full study: In model experiments, roughly one uniquely barcoded TCR beta cDNA molecule per two T cells was captured by template switching. Using deep sequencing normalized with unique cDNA molecular identifiers, the study measured how TCR beta repertoire diversity changes with age. Donors were grouped into four age groups: young (average approximately 15 years), middle-aged (approximately 41), aged (roughly 67) and long-lived (about 90). Two additional independent replicas of 1 million unique cDNA reads from the same blood draw were analyzed for two donors (one aged 18 to 30 and one aged 80 or older). Summary of the overall study and its limitations: The percentage of naive T cells measured by flow cytometry correlated strongly with observed TCR beta diversity. Conclusive comparison of naive and antigen-experienced compartments was prevented by the profiling of bulk unsorted PBMCs. The long-lived group showed more naive CD4+ T cells, fewer expanded clones and increased TCR diversity than the aged group, suggesting age selection. Because donor CMV infection status was unknown, age-related changes in expanded clonotypes were potentially confounded. Estimates of total diversity from one million sequenced T cells were regarded as lower bounds and underestimates. Observed TCR beta diversity per million T cells fell roughly linearly with age, and a significant reduction was already apparent by age roughly 40.

A remark on this clonotype: Its binding antigen is unknown. Within one base of it there is no much larger clone, and no base qualities were kept.

CDR1 and CDR2 (GTSNPN, SVGIG) derive from the germline V gene (reference sequence). The CDR3 goes from the cysteine to the phenylalanine over 16 residues. CDR3 DNA is the only sequence kept; it has 48 bases, read in frame from the first base. The V end loses 2 bases and the J end loses 5 bases, and a stretch of 22 bases separates them. Systemically healthy Caucasian individuals from Russia, 35 to 50 in total and aged about 6 to 95 years, were included as donors. Roughly 11 milliliters of peripheral blood were drawn from each donor into EDTA-treated Vacutainer tubes. Ficoll-Paque density-gradient centrifugation was used to isolate PBMCs, with at least 6.5 million per sample. Total RNA was extracted from PBMCs with Trizol reagent, with at least 5.5 micrograms obtained per sample. The percentages of naive CD45RAhigh/CD27high T cells were determined by flow cytometry on a PBMC aliquot from every donor.

The library was prepared using 5' RACE. The run used an Illumina HiSeq 2500. The second PCR ran for roughly 7 to 12 cycles and used a J-beta primer mix along with a sample-barcoded 5' primer. A unique molecular identifier was introduced onto each TCR beta cDNA molecule by a template-switch 5' adaptor carrying 12 random nucleotides. At least 3 million CDR3-containing paired-end reads were obtained from each sample. All of the RNA was converted into first-strand cDNA using the Mint cDNA synthesis kit, with a TRBC-specific oligonucleotide serving as the primer. After uracil-DNA glycosylase treatment, a first 18-cycle PCR used universal primers M1SS and BC2_uni_R on all cDNA. The paper's processing steps were these. For normalization, 1 million high-quality reads, each with a distinct molecular identifier, were randomly selected from each sample. Reads with shared molecular identifiers were discarded instead of being binned into consensus sequences. MiTCR, set to a Q25 quality threshold and the strictest error-elimination algorithm, was used for CDR3 identification, clonotype clustering and error correction. A nonparametric unseen species model using Euler transformation provided a lower-bound estimate of total TCR beta diversity. TCRdb cleaned the public reads at Q25 with fastp, built clones with MiXCR and kept in-frame beta chains. One record per CDR3 amino acid sequence lists the most common genes and DNA. What appears here as the V and J calls and clone size reflects TCRdb's work, not the paper's. Counted in this sample were fewer than 650,000 distinct CDR3 sequences; about a quarter of them appeared once. The top ten hold approximately 3.6% of the sample.

The sample was also linked to a second study, of T cells of mothers and their children. As noted in the second study: Nine systemically healthy Caucasian individuals, comprising three mothers and their six children, were included as donors. cDNA synthesis consumed the entire amount of extracted RNA, loaded at around 1.5 ug RNA in each 15 ul reaction. In the second PCR, the M1S primer introduced both the sample barcodes and 2-4 random nucleotides. More than 8 million TCR beta CDR3 reads were obtained from each mother, and roughly 3 million reads were obtained from each child. Thymic selection shapes the output of TCR recombination in a similar way in related and unrelated pairs, and inherited differences have a minor effect. Related mother-child pairs always showed normalized repertoire overlap that was slightly higher than in unrelated mother-child pairs, though the difference was never significant. Persistent microchimeric T cell clones were not detected, at a sensitivity of 95 to 100 clones per million clonotypes. The study used deep NGS to compare TCR beta repertoires of mothers and children, seeking features distinguishing related mother-child pairs from unrelated individuals. On average, the children were about 10 +/- 4 years old, while the mothers were roughly 36 +/- 4 years old. Libraries were sequenced on Illumina HiSeq 2000 with 100+100 nt paired-end reads after adapter ligation with NEBNext reagents. To prevent cross-contamination, the mother and child libraries were prepared one month apart and sequenced in separate runs. Each donor had between roughly 450,000 and 2,300,000 distinct TCR beta clonotypes identified. Naive TCR beta clonotypes were estimated from low-frequency clonotypes matched to each donor's FACS-determined naive share, without sorting.

This TCR derives from a boy younger than 10 in good health. The source material was blood. The chain uses TRBV30 and TRBJ2-7, with TRBD2 perhaps the D gene, on 6 matching bases. CDR3 protein: CAWSHGTGYLTDEQYF. The nucleotides read TGTGCCTGGAGTCATGGGACTGGCTACCTAACGGACGAGCAGTACTTC.